The sequence of this T cell receptor (beta chain) was determined in a study of T-cell memory formation after mild COVID-19. Study-wide context: Largely, the TCR clusters proved donor specific.

Constant-segment-primed 5'RACE gave TCR alpha and TCR beta cDNA libraries with sample barcodes and UMIs. TCRdb re-derived calls from the 5' RACE reads in MiXCR, one entry per CDR3 protein. The repertoire holds 400,000 to 550,000 distinct CDR3 sequences, with around a quarter as singletons. A word on this clonotype: The antigen remains undetermined.

Findings and caveats of the study: Mainly CM and EM harbored the contracting CD4+ clones; mainly EMRA harbored the CD8+ ones. What remained unconfirmed was the SARS-CoV-2 specificity of second-wave clones peaking on day 37.

J gave up 4 bases and V 6 bases, and 10 bases lay outside the gene matches. The CDR3 is 15 amino acids. Germline V lookup: CDR1 MNHEY, CDR2 SVGAGI. This TCR was recovered from an adult woman who had mild COVID-19 (a few samples of this study predate the infection). Cell type and time point are not known. Sequenced material: PBMCs or a T cell subset sorted from them (not recorded which). This rearrangement joins TRBV6-5 to TRBJ1-1, with TRBD1 matching over 8 bases. As DNA, the CDR3 is TGTGCCAGCAGGCCTGACAGGGGAGCGAGCACTGAAGCTTTCTTT. Encoded protein: CASRPDRGASTEAFF.